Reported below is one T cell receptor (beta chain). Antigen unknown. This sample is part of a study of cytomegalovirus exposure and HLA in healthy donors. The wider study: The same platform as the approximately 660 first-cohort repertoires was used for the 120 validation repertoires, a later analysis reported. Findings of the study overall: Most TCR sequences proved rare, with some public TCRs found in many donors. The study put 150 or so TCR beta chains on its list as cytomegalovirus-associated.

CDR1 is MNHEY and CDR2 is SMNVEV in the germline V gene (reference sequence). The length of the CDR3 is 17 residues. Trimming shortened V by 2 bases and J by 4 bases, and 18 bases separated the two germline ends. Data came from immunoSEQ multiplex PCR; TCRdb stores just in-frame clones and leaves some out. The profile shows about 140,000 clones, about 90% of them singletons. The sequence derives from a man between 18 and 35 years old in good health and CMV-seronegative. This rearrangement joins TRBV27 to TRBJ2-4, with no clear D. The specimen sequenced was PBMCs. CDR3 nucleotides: TGTGCCAGCAGTTTAAAAGCTCCTCTTTACCCTAAAAACATTCAGTACTTC. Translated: CASSLKAPLYPKNIQYF.